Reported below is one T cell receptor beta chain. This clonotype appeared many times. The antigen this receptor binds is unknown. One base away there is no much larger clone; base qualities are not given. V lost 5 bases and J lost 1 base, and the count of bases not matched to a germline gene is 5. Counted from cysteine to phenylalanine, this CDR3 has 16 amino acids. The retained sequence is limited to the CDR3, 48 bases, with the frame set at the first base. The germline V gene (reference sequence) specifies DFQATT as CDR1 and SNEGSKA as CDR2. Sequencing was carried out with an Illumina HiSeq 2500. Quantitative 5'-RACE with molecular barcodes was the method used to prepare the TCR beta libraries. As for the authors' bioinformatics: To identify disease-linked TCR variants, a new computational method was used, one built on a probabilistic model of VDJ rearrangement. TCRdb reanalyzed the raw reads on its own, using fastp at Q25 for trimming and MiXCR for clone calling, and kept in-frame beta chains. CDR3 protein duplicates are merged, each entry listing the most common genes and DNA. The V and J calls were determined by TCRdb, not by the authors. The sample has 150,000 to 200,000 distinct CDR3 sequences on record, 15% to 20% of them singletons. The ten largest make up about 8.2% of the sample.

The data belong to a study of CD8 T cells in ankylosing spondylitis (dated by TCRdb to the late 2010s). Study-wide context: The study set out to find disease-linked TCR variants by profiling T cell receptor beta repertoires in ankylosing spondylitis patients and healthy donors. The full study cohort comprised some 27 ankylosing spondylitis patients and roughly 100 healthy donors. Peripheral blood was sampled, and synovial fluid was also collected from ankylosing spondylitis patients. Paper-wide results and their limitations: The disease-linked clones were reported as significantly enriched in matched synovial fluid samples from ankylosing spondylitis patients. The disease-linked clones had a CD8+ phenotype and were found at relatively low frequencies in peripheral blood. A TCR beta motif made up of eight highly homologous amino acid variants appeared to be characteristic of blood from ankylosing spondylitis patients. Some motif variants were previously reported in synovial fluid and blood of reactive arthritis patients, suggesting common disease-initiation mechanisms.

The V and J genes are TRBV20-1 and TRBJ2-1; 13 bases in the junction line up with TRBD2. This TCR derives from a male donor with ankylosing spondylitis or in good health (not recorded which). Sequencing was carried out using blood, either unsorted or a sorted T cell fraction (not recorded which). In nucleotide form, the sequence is TGCAGTGCTTCGACTAGCGGGAGGTTTTCCTACAATGAGCAGTTCTTC. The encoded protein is CSASTSGRFSYNEQFF.